The T cell receptor beta chain described here comes from a study of blood T cell repertoires in COVID-19 (dated by TCRdb to the early 2020s). About the full investigation: Samples from collaborators originated in the United States, Italy and Spain and spanned both the acute and convalescent phases of COVID-19. The material from the prospective study consisted of cDNA or gDNA derived from T cells, B-cell-depleted T cells, or PBMCs. Deeply sampled blood TCRbeta repertoires from subjects exposed to, actively infected with, or recovered from COVID-19 were included in the dataset. The repertoires were released in a freely available public database intended as a resource for research on the immune response to SARS-CoV-2. Samples came from the ongoing ImmuneRACE study (first 160 participants) plus 1,254 subjects from 6 global collaborators. A de-identified subject ID, COVID-19 status, age in years and sex were almost always included in the sample metadata. HLA class I and class II types, where available, came from metadata supplied by the sample provider rather than from assay-based typing. The study at large found these results: How much clinical and demographic metadata was included differed by source and by participant, and the metadata was provided uncurated.

The trim is 2 bases for V and 7 bases for J, with a gap of 11 bases between the germline ends. The germline V gene gives CDR1 as KGHSH and CDR2 as LQKENI. From the cysteine up to the phenylalanine, the CDR3 has a length of 14 residues. The sequence is cut down to CDR3 DNA, 42 bases in frame from base 1. In Seattle, one collaborating source enrolled patients while the infection was active and tracked those patients longitudinally over the course of disease. Collaborating institutions collected whole blood in K2EDTA tubes following their own protocols. For TCRbeta analysis, collaborator samples were shipped as frozen whole blood, as isolated PBMCs, or as DNA extracted from either sample type. This clone has more than one count but fewer than ten. Its binding antigen is unknown. Base qualities were left out, and no much larger clone turns up one base away. The immunoSEQ Assay, a bias-controlled multiplex PCR, was used to amplify TCRbeta CDR3 regions from genomic DNA. As for how the authors treated the data: The number of nucleated cells in each sample was estimated by amplification of reference gene primers within the assay. Sequence reads were collapsed and filtered to measure the absolute abundance of every unique TCRbeta CDR3 rearrangement. For each sample, productive Simpson clonality was calculated as the square root of Simpson's diversity index across productive rearrangements. This immuneACCESS table, as held by TCRdb, lists in-frame sequences with V and J called but not all clones. Of the missing ones, under half trace to an unresolved V gene in checked studies; the others have no known cause. V and J calls and clone size are given by that table; D and trimming were obtained from the DNA. The sample table lists tens of thousands of clones, 65% to 80% of them with a count of one. Approximately 21% of the sample is held by the ten biggest clonotypes.

The V gene is TRBV18 and the J gene is TRBJ1-4; TRBD1 is perhaps the D gene, given 6 matching bases. The sequence was obtained from a man aged 30 to 39 with COVID-19, enrolled during active disease. The sequenced sample was peripheral blood. The DNA is as follows: TGTGCCAGCTCACCATACAGGGAGGGTGAAAAACTGTTTTTT. This sequence encodes CASSPYREGEKLFF.